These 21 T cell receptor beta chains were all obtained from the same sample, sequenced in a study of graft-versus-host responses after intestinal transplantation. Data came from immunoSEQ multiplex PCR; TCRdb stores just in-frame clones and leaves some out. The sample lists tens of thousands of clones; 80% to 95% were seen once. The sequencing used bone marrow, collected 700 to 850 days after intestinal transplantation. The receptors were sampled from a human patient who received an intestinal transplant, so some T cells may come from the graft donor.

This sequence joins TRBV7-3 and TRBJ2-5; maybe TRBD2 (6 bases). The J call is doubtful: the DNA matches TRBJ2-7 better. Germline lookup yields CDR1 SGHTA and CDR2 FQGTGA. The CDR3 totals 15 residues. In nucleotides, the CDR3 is TGTGCCAGCAGCTTATCCGGGGGACCCTCCTACGAGCAGTACTTC. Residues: CASSLSGGPSYEQYF.

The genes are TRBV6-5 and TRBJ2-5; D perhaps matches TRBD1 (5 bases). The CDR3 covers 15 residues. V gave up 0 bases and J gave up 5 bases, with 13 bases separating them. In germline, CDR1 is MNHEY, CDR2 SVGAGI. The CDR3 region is CASSYSGAVGETQYF. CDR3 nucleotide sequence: TGTGCCAGCAGTTACTCAGGGGCGGTAGGGGAGACCCAGTACTTC.

In DNA form, the CDR3 reads TGTGCCAGCAGTGACGGATCGAGCGAGCAGTACTTC. This sequence encodes CASSDGSSEQYF. V usage is TRBV5-6 and J usage is TRBJ2-7; D not resolved. Trimming removed 5 bases from V and 6 bases from J, with 12 bases in between. Germline V gene sequence: CDR1 SGHDT, CDR2 YYEEEE. The CDR3 length is 12 residues.

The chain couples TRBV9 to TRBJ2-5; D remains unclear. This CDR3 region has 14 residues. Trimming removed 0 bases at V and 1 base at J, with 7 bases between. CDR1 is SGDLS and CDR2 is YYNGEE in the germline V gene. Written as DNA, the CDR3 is TGTGCCAGCAGCGTAGCAGACTTCCAAGAGACCCAGTACTTC. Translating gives CASSVADFQETQYF. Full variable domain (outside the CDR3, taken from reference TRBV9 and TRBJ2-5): DSGVTQTPKHLITATGQRVTLRCSPRSGDLSVYWYQQSLDQGLQFLIQYYNGEERAKGNILERFSAQQFPDLHSELNLSSLELGDSALYFCASSVADFQETQYFGPGTRLLVL.

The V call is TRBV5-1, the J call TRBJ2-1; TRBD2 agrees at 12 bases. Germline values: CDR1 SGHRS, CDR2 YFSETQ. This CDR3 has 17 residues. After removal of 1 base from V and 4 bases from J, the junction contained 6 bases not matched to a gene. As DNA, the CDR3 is TGCGCCAGCAGCTTGTCCCCTAGCGGGAGGGGGTACAATGAGCAGTTCTTC. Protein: CASSLSPSGRGYNEQFF.

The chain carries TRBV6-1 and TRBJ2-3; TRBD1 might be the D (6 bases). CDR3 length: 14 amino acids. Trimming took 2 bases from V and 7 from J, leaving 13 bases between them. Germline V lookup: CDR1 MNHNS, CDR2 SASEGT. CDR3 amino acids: CASSERGTRYTQYF. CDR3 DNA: TGTGCCAGCAGTGAAAGGGGGACAAGGTATACGCAGTATTTT.

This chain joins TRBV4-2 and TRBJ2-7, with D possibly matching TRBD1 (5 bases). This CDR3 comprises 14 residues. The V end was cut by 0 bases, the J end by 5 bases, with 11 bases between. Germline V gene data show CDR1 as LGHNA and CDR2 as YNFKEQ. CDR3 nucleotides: TGTGCCAGCAGCCAAGAAAGGCAGGGCGACGAGCAGTACTTC. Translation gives CASSQERQGDEQYF.

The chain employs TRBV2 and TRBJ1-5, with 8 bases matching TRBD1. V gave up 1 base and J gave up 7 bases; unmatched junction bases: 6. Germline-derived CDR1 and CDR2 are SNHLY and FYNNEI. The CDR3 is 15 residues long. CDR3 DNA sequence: TGTGCCAGCAGTGAAGGACAGGGGTTTGAACAGCCCCAGCATTTT. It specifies CASSEGQGFEQPQHF.

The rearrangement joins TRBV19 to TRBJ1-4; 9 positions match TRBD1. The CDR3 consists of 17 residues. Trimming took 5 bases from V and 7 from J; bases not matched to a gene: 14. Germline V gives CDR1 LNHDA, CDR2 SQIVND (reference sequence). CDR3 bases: TGTGCCAGTAGTTGGTTATCGGGGACAGGGCACGGTGAAAAACTGTTTTTT. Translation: CASSWLSGTGHGEKLFF.

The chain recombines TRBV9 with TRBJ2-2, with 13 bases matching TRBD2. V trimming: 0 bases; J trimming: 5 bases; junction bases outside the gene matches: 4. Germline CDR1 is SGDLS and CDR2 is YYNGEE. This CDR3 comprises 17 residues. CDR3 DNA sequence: TGTGCCAGCAGCGTAGCTACTAGCGGGAGGGGTACCGGGGAGCTGTTTTTT. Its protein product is CASSVATSGRGTGELFF.

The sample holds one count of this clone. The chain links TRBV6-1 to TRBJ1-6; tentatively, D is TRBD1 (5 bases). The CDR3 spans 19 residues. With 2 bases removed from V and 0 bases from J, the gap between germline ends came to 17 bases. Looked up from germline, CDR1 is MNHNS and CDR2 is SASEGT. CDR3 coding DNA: TGTGCCAGCAGTGAAAAGGGACGGGGGACGAGCTCCTATAATTCACCCCTCCACTTT. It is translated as CASSEKGRGTSSYNSPLHF.

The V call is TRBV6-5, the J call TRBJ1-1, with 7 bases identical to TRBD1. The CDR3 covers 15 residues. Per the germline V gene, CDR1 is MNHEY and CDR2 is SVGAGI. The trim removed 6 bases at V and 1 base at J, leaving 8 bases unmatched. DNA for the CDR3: TGTGCCAGCAGACCCATGGGACAGAGGAACACTGAAGCTTTCTTT. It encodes CASRPMGQRNTEAFF.

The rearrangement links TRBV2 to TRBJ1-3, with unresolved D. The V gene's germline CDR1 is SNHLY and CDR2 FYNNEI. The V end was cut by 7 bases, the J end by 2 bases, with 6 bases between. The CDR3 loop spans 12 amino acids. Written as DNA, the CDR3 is TGTGCCAGCATTCGGGCTGGAAACACCATATATTTT. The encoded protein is CASIRAGNTIYF.

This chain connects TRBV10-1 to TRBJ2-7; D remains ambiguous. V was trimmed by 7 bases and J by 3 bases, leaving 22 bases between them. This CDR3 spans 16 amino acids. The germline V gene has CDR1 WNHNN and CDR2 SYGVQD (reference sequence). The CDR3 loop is CASNSGRTGENYEQYF. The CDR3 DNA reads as TGCGCCAGCAACTCCGGACGGACCGGTGAAAACTACGAGCAGTACTTC.

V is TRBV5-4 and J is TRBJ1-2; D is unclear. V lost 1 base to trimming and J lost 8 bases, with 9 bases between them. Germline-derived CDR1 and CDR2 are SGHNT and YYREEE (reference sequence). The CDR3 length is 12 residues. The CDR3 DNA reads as TGTGCCAGCAGCTTGCGCTCGGGGGGCTACACCTTC. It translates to CASSLRSGGYTF.

This chain's CDR3 is CASSQEPGGAVNYGYTF. In DNA form, the CDR3 reads TGCGCCAGCAGCCAAGAACCGGGGGGGGCGGTAAACTATGGCTACACCTTC. This sequence joins TRBV4-1 and TRBJ1-2, with D possibly being TRBD1 (6 bases). CDR1 MGHRA and CDR2 YSYEKL come from the germline V gene. V was cut by 0 bases and J by 2 bases, with 16 bases left in between. CDR3 length: 17 amino acids.

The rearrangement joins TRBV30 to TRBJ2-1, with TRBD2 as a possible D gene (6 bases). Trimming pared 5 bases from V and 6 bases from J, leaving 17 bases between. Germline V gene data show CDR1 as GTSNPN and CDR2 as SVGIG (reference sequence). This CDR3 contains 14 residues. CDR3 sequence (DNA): TGTGCCTGGGGCTTCGGGGGTGAGGGCAATGAGCAGTTCTTC. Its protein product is CAWGFGGEGNEQFF.

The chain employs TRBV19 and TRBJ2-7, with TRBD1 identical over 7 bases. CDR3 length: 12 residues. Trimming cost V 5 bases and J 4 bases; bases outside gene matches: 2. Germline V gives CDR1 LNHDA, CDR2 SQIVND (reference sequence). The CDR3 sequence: CASSPTGYEQYF. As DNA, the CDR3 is TGTGCCAGTAGTCCGACAGGGTACGAGCAGTACTTC.

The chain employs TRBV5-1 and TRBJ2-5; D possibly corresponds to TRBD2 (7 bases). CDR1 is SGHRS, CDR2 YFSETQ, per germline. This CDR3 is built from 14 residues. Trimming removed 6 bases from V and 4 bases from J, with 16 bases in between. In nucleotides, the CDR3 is TGCGCCAGCACCCTCAGGGGAGGGTCAGAGACCCAGTACTTC. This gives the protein CASTLRGGSETQYF.

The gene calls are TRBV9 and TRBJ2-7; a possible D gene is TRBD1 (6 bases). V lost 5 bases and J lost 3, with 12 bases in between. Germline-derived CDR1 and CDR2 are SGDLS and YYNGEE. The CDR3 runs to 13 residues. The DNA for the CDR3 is TGTGCCAGCAGTTTCGGCAGGGGCTACGAGCAGTACTTC. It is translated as CASSFGRGYEQYF.

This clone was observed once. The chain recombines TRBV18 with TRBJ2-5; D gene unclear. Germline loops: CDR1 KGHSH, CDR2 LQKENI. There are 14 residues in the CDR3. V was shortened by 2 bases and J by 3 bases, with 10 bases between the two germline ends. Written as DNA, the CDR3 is TGTGCCAGCTCACCAAATTTTGGGAAAGAGACCCAGTACTTC. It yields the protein CASSPNFGKETQYF.